This TCR beta chain was captured by sequencing in a study of regulatory T cells in long-lasting Graves disease. Whole-study results and caveats: Among samples with persistent disease, TRBV28, TRBJ1-2 and TRBJ2-5 were favored.

iRepertoire HTBI primers and Arm-PCR of CDR3 regions built TCR beta libraries. Via MiXCR, TCRdb re-called the multiplex PCR reads, giving one row per CDR3 protein. The sample lists about 460,000 distinct CDR3 sequences, 12% to 15% occurring once. This CDR3 region has 13 residues. Germline loops: CDR1 SSHAT, CDR2 FNYEAQ (reference sequence). This clonotype was seen many times. Its antigen is as yet unknown. Its ends do not fully match the called genes, so a read error is possible. Time point described: newly diagnosed GD, antithyroid drugs for less than 3 months. RNA isolated from PBMCs was used to make the TCR library. The data also belong to a second study, concerning T cells in Graves' hyperthyroidism and ophthalmopathy. That investigation notes: An initial round of RT-PCR targeting the TCR CDR3 relied on the HTBI primer set. Patients with ophthalmopathy were separated from those with stable hyperthyroidism by a 13 V-J model.

J is TRBJ2-3 and V is TRBV7-7; a weak D match, TRBD2 (6 bases). This TCR came from a woman between 45 and 60 years old with Graves disease. The sample here was peripheral blood mononuclear cells (PBMCs), taken at new diagnosis, from a patient treated with antithyroid drugs. The CDR3 nucleotides read TGTGCTAGCAGCTTAGCGGAGGCAGATACGCAGTATTTT. It encodes CASSLAEADTQYF.